The clone carrying this T cell receptor (beta chain) was recorded once. What it recognizes is unknown. The protocol was immunoSEQ multiplex PCR, while the TCRdb copy is restricted to in-frame clones and leaves out a portion. There are 85,000 to 100,000 clones in the sample; approximately 82% occur only once, and about 21% lies in the top ten. The sample originates from a study of T cell responses to AZD1222 COVID-19 vaccine. V dropped 8 bases and J dropped 6 bases, with 25 bases sitting between them. The CDR3 consists of 16 residues. Germline values: CDR1 MDHEN, CDR2 SYDVKM. Study-wide results and limits: Just a handful of AZD1222 recipients were seropositive at baseline. Clonal diversity was possibly underestimated, and white British individuals and females predominated among donors. Targets within unmutated variant regions were reportedly found for nearly half of spike-specific TCRs.

The receptor comes from an adult in good health. The rearrangement uses TRBV28 and TRBJ1-1, with D perhaps TRBD1 (5 bases). This specimen consisted of peripheral blood, obtained on day 0 of AZD1222 vaccination. The CDR3 loop reads CASSIIRGAGRAEAFF. The CDR3 bases are TGTGCCAGCTCCATAATTCGGGGCGCAGGTAGGGCTGAAGCTTTCTTT. The full variable domain, completed using reference TRBV28 and TRBJ1-1, is DVKVTQSSRYLVKRTGEKVFLECVQDMDHENMFWYRQDPGLGLRLIYFSYDVKMKEKGDIPEGYSVSREKKERFSLILESASTNQTSMYLCASSIIRGAGRAEAFFGQGTRLTVV.